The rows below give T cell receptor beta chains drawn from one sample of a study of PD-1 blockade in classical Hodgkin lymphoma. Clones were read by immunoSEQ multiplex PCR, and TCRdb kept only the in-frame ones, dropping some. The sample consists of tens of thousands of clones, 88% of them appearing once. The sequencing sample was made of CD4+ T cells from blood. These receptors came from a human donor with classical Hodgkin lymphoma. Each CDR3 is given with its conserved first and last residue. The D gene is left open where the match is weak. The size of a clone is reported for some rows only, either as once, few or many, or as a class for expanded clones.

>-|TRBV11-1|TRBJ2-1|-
CASSGTGRSFSYNEQFF
TGTGCCAGCAGCGGAACAGGGCGATCATTCTCCTACAATGAGCAGTTCTTC
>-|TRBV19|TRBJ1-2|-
CASSRGLDRGSDGYTF
TGTGCCAGTAGTAGAGGGCTAGACAGAGGATCGGATGGCTACACCTTC
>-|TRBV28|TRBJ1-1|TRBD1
CASTRPRAGGAKSFF
TGTGCCAGCACTCGACCCCGGGCAGGGGGGGCGAAGTCTTTCTTT
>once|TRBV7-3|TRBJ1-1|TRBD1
CASSATTWTGSGTEAFF
TGTGCCAGCAGCGCAACCACCTGGACAGGCTCGGGGACTGAAGCTTTCTTT
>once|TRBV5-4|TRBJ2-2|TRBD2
CASSPQGAGGNTGELFF
TGTGCCAGCAGCCCCCAAGGAGCGGGAGGCAACACCGGGGAGCTGTTTTTT
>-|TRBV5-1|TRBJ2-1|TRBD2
CASSSATSGSLYNEQFF
TGCGCCAGCAGCTCCGCGACTAGCGGGAGCCTCTACAATGAGCAGTTCTTC
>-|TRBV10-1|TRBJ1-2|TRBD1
CASSPDRALGSYTF
TGCGCCAGCAGTCCAGACAGGGCCTTAGGAAGCTACACCTTC
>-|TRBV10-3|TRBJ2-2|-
CAISEGAGELFF
TGTGCCATCAGTGAAGGGGCCGGGGAGCTGTTTTTT
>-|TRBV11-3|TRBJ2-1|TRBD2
CASSLAGGWRQFF
TGTGCCAGCAGCTTAGCCGGGGGGTGGAGGCAGTTCTTC
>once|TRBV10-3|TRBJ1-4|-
CAISAGTAGKDEKLFF
TGTGCCATCAGCGCGGGGACCGCCGGAAAGGATGAAAAACTGTTTTTT
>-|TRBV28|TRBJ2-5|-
CASSSTGHRETQYF
TGTGCCAGCAGTTCCACGGGACACCGGGAGACCCAGTACTTC
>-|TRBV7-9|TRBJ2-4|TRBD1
CASSSRQGGGAKNIQYF
TGTGCCAGCAGCTCCCGACAGGGCGGTGGAGCCAAAAACATTCAGTACTTC
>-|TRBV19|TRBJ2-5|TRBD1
CASSTPDRDGETQYF
TGTGCCAGTAGTACCCCGGACAGGGATGGAGAGACCCAGTACTTC
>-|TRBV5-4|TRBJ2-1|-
CASSLGGRSYNEQFF
TGTGCCAGCAGCTTAGGGGGGAGATCCTACAATGAGCAGTTCTTC
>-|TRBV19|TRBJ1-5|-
CASSIGLRQGNQPQHF
TGTGCCAGTAGTATAGGGTTGAGACAGGGCAATCAGCCCCAGCATTTT
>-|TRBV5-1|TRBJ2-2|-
CASRAGYNTGELFF
TGCGCCAGCAGAGCCGGGTACAACACCGGGGAGCTGTTTTTT
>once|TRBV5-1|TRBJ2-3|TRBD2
CASIAGGRADTQYF
TGCGCCAGCATAGCGGGAGGGCGCGCAGATACGCAGTATTTT
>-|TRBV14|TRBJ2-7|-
CASSQVEQEQYF
TGTGCCAGCAGCCAAGTTGAGCAGGAGCAGTACTTC
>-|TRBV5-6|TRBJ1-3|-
CASSLGNRPSSGNTIYF
TGTGCCAGCAGCTTGGGTAATCGGCCGAGCTCTGGAAACACCATATATTTT
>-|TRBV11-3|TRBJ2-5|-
CASSLGERETQYF
TGTGCCAGCAGCTTGGGGGAGAGAGAGACCCAGTACTTC
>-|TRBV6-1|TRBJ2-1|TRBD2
CASSDLAGYNEQFF
TGTGCCAGCAGTGATCTAGCGGGATATAATGAGCAGTTCTTC
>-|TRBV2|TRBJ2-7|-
CASSPMGVQYF
TGTGCCAGCAGCCCCATGGGGGTGCAGTACTTC